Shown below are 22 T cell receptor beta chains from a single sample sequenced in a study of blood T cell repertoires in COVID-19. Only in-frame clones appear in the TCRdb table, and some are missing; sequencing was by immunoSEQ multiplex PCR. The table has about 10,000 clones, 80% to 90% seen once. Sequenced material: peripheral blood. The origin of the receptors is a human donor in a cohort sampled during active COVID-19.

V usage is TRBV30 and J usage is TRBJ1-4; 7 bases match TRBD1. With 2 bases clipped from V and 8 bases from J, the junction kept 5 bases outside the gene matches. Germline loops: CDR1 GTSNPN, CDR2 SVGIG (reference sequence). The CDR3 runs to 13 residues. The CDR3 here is CAWSRQGPEKLFF. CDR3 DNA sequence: TGTGCCTGGAGTCGACAGGGTCCAGAAAAACTGTTTTTT.

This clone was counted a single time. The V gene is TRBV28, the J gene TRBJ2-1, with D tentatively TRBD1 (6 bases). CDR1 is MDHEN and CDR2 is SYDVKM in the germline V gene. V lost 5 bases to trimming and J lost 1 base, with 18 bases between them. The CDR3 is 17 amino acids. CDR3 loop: CASSPRDTRFSYNEQFF. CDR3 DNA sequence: TGTGCCAGCAGTCCCCGGGACACCCGATTTTCCTACAATGAGCAGTTCTTC.

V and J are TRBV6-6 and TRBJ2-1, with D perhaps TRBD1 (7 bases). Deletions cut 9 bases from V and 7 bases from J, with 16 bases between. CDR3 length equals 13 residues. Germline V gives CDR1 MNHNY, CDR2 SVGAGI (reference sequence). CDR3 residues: CASFRGASNEQFF. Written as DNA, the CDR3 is TGTGCCAGTTTCAGGGGGGCCTCAAATGAGCAGTTCTTC.

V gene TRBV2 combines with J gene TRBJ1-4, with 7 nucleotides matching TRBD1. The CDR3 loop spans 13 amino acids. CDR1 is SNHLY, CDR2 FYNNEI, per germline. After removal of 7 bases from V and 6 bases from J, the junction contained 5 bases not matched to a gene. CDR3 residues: CASTGQSHEKLFF. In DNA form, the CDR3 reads TGTGCCAGCACGGGACAGTCCCATGAAAAACTGTTTTTT.

The CDR3 spells CASSKGQSTSGANVLTF. The DNA for the CDR3 is TGTGCCAGCAGCAAGGGACAGTCGACCTCTGGGGCCAACGTCCTGACTTTC. The chain uses TRBV11-3 and TRBJ2-6; 7 bases are shared with TRBD1. The junction had 7 bases not matched to a gene; V was cut back by 5 bases and J by 0 bases. Germline CDR1 and CDR2: SGHNT and YENEEA. The CDR3 is 17 amino acids.

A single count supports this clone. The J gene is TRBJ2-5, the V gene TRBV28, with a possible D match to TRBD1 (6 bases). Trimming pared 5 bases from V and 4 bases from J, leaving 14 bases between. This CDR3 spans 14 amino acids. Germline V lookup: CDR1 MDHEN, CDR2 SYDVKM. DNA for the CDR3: TGTGCCAGCAGTGGGGGCCTATTCTTAGAGACCCAGTACTTC. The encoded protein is CASSGGLFLETQYF.

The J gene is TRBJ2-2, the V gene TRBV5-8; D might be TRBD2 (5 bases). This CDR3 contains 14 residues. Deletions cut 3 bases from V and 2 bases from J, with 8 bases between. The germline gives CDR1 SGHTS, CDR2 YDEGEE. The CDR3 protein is CASSSWTNTGELFF. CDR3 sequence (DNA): TGTGCCAGCAGCTCCTGGACTAACACCGGGGAGCTGTTTTTT.

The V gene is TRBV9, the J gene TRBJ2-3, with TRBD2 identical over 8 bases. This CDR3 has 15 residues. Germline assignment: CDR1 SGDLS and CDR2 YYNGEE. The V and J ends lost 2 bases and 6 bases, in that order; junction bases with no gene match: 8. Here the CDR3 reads CASSVIAGIRDTQYF. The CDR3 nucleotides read TGTGCCAGCAGCGTTATAGCGGGAATCAGGGATACGCAGTATTTT.

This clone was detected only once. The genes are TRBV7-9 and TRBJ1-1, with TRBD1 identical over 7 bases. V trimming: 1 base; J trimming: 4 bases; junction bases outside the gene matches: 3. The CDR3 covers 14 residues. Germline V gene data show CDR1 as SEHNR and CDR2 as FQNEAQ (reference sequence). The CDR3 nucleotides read TGTGCCAGCAGCTTAGAGGCAGGGGGCACTGAAGCTTTCTTT. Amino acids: CASSLEAGGTEAFF.

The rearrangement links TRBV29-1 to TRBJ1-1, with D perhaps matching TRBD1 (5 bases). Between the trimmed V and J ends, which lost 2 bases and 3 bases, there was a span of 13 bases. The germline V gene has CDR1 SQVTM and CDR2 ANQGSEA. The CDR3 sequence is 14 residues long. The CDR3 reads CSVELGRGDTEAFF. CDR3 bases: TGCAGCGTTGAATTGGGGAGGGGAGACACTGAAGCTTTCTTT.

CDR3 loop: CSVSQGGDAFF. In DNA, the CDR3 is TGCAGCGTTTCTCAAGGGGGTGACGCTTTCTTT. V and J are TRBV29-1 and TRBJ1-1; perhaps TRBD1 as D (6 bases). Germline CDR1 SQVTM, CDR2 ANQGSEA. This CDR3 contains 11 residues. Trimming cost V 5 bases and J 11 bases, with 15 bases left between them. Variable domain in full (rest from reference TRBV29-1 and TRBJ1-1): SAVISQKPSRDICQRGTSLTIQCQVDSQVTMMFWYRQQPGQSLTLIATANQGSEATYESGFVIDKFPISRPNLTFSTLTVSNMSPEDSSIYLCSVSQGGDAFFGQGTRLTVV.

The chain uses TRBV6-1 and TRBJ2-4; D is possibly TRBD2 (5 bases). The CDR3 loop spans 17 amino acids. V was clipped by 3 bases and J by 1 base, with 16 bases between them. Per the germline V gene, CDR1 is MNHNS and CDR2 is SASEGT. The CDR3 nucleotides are TGTGCCAGCAGTGAGTTCCGAGAGGGCAAGGCCAAAAACATTCAGTACTTC. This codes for CASSEFREGKAKNIQYF.

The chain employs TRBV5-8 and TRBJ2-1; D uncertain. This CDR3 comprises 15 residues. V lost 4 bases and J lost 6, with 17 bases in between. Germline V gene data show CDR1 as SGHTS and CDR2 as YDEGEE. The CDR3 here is CASSPRQLSSNEQFF. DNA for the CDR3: TGTGCCAGCAGCCCGCGGCAGCTTTCAAGCAATGAGCAGTTCTTC.

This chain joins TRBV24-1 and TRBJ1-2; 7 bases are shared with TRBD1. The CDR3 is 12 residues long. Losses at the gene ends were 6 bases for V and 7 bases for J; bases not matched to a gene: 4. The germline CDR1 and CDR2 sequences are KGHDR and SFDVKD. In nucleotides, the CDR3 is TGTGCCACCAGTCCAGGGGGTGGTGGCTACACCTTC. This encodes CATSPGGGGYTF.

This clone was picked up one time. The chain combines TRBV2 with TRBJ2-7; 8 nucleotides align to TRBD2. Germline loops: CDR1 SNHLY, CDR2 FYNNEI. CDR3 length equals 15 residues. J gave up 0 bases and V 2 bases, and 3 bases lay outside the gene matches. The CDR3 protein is CASSESGGSSYEQYF. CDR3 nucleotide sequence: TGTGCCAGCAGTGAATCGGGGGGGAGCTCCTACGAGCAGTACTTC.

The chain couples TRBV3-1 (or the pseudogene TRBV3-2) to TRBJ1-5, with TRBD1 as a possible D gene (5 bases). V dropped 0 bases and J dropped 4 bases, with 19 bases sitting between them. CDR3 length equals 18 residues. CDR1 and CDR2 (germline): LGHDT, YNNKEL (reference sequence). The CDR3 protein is CASSQDIPGQASNQPQHF. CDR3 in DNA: TGTGCCAGCAGCCAAGATATCCCCGGACAAGCTTCTAATCAGCCCCAGCATTTT.

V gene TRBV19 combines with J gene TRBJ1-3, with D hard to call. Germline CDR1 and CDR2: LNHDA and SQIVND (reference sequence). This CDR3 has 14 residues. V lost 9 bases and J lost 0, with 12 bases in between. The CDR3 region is CASTPRSSGNTIYF. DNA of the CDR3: TGTGCCAGCACCCCTAGGAGCTCTGGAAACACCATATATTTT.

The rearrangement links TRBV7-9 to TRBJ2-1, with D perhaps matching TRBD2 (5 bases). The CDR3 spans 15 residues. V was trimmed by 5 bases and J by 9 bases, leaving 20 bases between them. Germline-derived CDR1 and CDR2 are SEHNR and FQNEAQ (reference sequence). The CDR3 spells CASSPSPTSLVEQFF. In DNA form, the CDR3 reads TGTGCCAGCAGCCCCTCTCCTACTAGTTTGGTTGAGCAGTTCTTC. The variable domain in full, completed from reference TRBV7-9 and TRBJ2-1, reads DTGVSQNPRHKITKRGQNVTFRCDPISEHNRLYWYRQTLGQGPEFLTYFQNEAQLEKSRLLSDRFSAERPKGSFSTLEIQRTEQGDSAMYLCASSPSPTSLVEQFFGPGTRLTVL.

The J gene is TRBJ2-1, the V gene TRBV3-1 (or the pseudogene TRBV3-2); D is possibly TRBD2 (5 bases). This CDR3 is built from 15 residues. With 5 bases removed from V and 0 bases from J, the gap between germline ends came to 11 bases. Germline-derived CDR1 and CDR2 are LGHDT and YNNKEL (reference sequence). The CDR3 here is CASSATRDSYNEQFF. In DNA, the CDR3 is TGTGCCAGCAGCGCCACTAGAGACTCCTACAATGAGCAGTTCTTC.

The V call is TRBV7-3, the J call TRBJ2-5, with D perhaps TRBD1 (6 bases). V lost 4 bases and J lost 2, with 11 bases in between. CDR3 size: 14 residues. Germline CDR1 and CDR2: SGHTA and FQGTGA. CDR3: CASSYEGGQETQYF. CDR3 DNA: TGTGCCAGCAGCTACGAAGGGGGTCAAGAGACCCAGTACTTC.

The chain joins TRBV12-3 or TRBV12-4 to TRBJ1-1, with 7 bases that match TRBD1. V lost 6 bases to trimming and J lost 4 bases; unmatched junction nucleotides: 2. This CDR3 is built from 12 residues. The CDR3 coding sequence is TGTGCCAGCAGAAAGGGGGCCACTGAAGCTTTCTTT. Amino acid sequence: CASRKGATEAFF.

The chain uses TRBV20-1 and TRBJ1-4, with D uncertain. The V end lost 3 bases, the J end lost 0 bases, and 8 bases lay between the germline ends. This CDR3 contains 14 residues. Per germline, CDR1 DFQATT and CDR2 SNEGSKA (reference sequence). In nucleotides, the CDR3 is TGCAGTGCTAGTTCCGGAGCAACTAATGAAAAACTGTTTTTT. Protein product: CSASSGATNEKLFF.